Following are 20 T cell receptor beta chains from one sample sequenced in a study of blood T cells in healthy people across ages. The use of a sample-barcoded 5' primer and a J-beta primer mix characterized a second PCR of about 7 to 12 cycles. TCRdb fed the 5' RACE reads into MiXCR, producing one record per CDR3 protein. The table has hundreds of thousands of distinct CDR3 sequences, roughly 30% seen once; the top ten hold around 16%. Sequencing was done on a sample of blood. All receptors derive from a woman of 80 years or more in good health.

This clonotype showed up many times. The CDR3 is CAWSVPRGDYQETQYF. The DNA for the CDR3 is TGTGCCTGGAGTGTACCCCGGGGGGACTACCAAGAGACCCAGTACTTC. The rearrangement uses TRBV30 and TRBJ2-5; 7 positions match TRBD2. This CDR3 comprises 16 residues. The V and J ends lost 0 bases and 0 bases, in that order; junction bases with no gene match: 7. In germline, CDR1 is GTSNPN, CDR2 SVGIG (reference sequence).

The rearrangement joins TRBV12-3 or TRBV12-4 to TRBJ2-5, with 8 bases fitting TRBD1. The DNA matches TRBJ2-7 better at its end, which makes the J call doubtful. This CDR3 is built from 14 residues. Here the CDR3 reads CASSAGTGTFEQYF. The CDR3 nucleotides read TGTGCCAGCAGTGCGGGGACAGGAACGTTCGAGCAGTACTTC.

Only a few counts were recorded for this clonotype. A much larger clone differs from this one at a single base, so this may be a read error. The chain is built from TRBV5-1 and TRBJ1-2; possible D gene TRBD1, 6 bases. V lost 9 bases and J 0 bases, leaving 12 bases between the germline ends. CDR1 is SGHRS and CDR2 is YFSETQ in the germline V gene. The CDR3 is made up of 13 amino acids. In DNA form, the CDR3 reads TGCGCCAACAGGGCAGGAGCTAACTATGGCTACACCTTC. It yields the protein CANRAGANYGYTF.

This chain joins TRBV28 and TRBJ1-1; D is possibly TRBD1 (6 bases). The CDR3 has 15 residues. The germline V gene has CDR1 MDHEN and CDR2 SYDVKM. Deletions cut 6 bases from V and 0 bases from J, with 14 bases between. The CDR3 spells CASRLEGVLNTEAFF. CDR3 DNA: TGTGCCAGCAGGCTAGAGGGGGTTCTGAACACTGAAGCTTTCTTT.

The chain uses TRBV4-1 and TRBJ1-4, with TRBD1 matching 7 bases. Germline CDR1 reads MGHRA; CDR2 reads YSYEKL. The junction had 7 bases not matched to a gene; V was cut back by 1 base and J by 8 bases. CDR3 length equals 15 residues. The CDR3 here is CASSQGARGGEKLFF. CDR3 bases: TGCGCCAGCAGCCAAGGTGCCAGGGGGGGCGAAAAACTGTTTTTT.

This clonotype was found many times. The chain combines TRBV11-3 with TRBJ2-1; 9 nucleotides line up with TRBD1. The CDR3 spans 14 residues. V lost 1 base and J lost 7; bases outside the gene matches: 2. CDR1 and CDR2 (germline): SGHNT, YENEEA. Written as DNA, the CDR3 is TGTGCCAGCAGCTTAGGAGGACAGGGGAATGAGCAGTTCTTC. This sequence encodes CASSLGGQGNEQFF.

The gene calls are TRBV7-2 and TRBJ1-4; no clear D gene. The CDR3 covers 15 residues. V was cut by 5 bases and J by 7 bases, with 17 bases left in between. Germline values: CDR1 SGHTA, CDR2 FQGNSA. CDR3 coding DNA: TGTGCCAGCAGCCACACACCAGATCGGGTTGAAAAACTGTTTTTT. As protein: CASSHTPDRVEKLFF.

V is TRBV23-1 and J is TRBJ2-3, with D perhaps matching TRBD1 (6 bases). TRBV23-1 is known as an ORF, though its function is uncertain. The germline V and J ends were trimmed by 2 bases and 2 bases, with 17 bases remaining between them. This CDR3 comprises 17 residues. This CDR3 reads CASSQPQDSPHTDTQYF. Written as DNA, the CDR3 is TGCGCCAGCAGTCAACCTCAGGACAGTCCCCACACAGATACGCAGTATTTT.

The sample holds many counts of this clonotype. The chain couples TRBV4-1 to TRBJ1-2; a possible D gene is TRBD1 (6 bases). The germline V gene has CDR1 MGHRA and CDR2 YSYEKL. The CDR3 totals 13 residues. The V and J ends lost 4 bases and 2 bases respectively, with 8 bases between them. CDR3 loop: CASSRDINYGYTF. The CDR3 DNA follows: TGCGCCAGCAGCCGGGACATAAACTATGGCTACACCTTC.

This clonotype was observed a few times. This may be a read error, as it is one base from a much larger clone. The chain combines TRBV15 with TRBJ2-5; 9 nucleotides agree with TRBD2. V was pared by 3 bases and J by 11 bases, with 19 bases of the junction left unmatched. CDR3 length: 17 amino acids. Germline loops: CDR1 LNHNV, CDR2 YYDKDF (reference sequence). The CDR3 is CATSRGGGLASGNEQYF. The DNA of the CDR3 is TGTGCCACCAGCAGGGGAGGGGGACTAGCATCCGGGAATGAGCAGTACTTC.

The chain combines TRBV30 with TRBJ2-2, with D possibly matching TRBD2 (7 bases). Germline V lookup: CDR1 GTSNPN, CDR2 SVGIG (reference sequence). The V end lost 7 bases, the J end lost 4 bases, and 19 bases lay between the germline ends. The CDR3 length is 15 residues. The CDR3 region is CASGGSRVSTGELFF. CDR3 nucleotides: TGTGCCTCGGGGGGCAGCAGGGTGAGCACCGGGGAGCTGTTTTTT.

The V and J genes are TRBV7-2 and TRBJ2-1, with D possibly being TRBD1 (5 bases). Trimming took off 5 bases at V and 4 bases at J, with 18 bases between the two ends. The CDR3 is made up of 16 amino acids. Germline CDR1 is SGHTA and CDR2 is FQGNSA. CDR3 amino acids: CASSQPGPGQYNEQFF. The CDR3, as DNA: TGTGCCAGCAGCCAACCCGGGCCAGGGCAATACAATGAGCAGTTCTTC.

About this clonotype itself: One base away lies a much larger clone, so this may be a sequencing read error. This chain joins TRBV16 and TRBJ1-5, with D unclear. This CDR3 region has 13 residues. Germline V lookup: CDR1 KGHSY, CDR2 FQNENV. CDR3 amino acids: CASSQSVHQLQHF. The CDR3 region has the DNA TGTGCCAGCAGCCAATCCGTACATCAGCTCCAGCATTTT.

This clonotype was recorded at least ten times. The gene calls are TRBV7-2 and TRBJ2-1, with 8 bases that match TRBD1. The germline V gene encodes CDR1 SGHTA and CDR2 FQGNSA. The junction had 9 bases not matched to a gene; V was cut back by 0 bases and J by 8 bases. The CDR3 contains 16 residues. CDR3 DNA: TGTGCCAGCAGCTTAGCACCCCAGGGGGCAATCTATGAGCAGTTCTTC. Protein product: CASSLAPQGAIYEQFF.

This clonotype was seen ten or more times. The chain couples TRBV11-2 to TRBJ2-1; possibly TRBD2 for D (5 bases). From germline, CDR1 is SGHAT and CDR2 FQNNGV. Trimming stripped 3 bases from V and 12 bases from J, with 18 bases between. This CDR3 region has 14 residues. Here the CDR3 reads CASSFTGVTRGQFF. The CDR3 DNA is TGTGCCAGCAGCTTCACCGGGGTTACAAGAGGGCAGTTCTTC.

This clonotype was counted many times. V and J are TRBV6-1 and TRBJ1-2; TRBD1 matches 8 bases. Germline trimming cut 4 bases from V and 2 bases from J; bases unmatched to any gene: 6. Germline loops: CDR1 MNHNS, CDR2 SASEGT. This CDR3 is 15 amino acids long. CDR3 amino acids: CASSASWTGNYGYTF. The CDR3 DNA reads as TGTGCCAGCAGTGCGTCCTGGACAGGGAACTATGGCTACACCTTC.

This clonotype was observed many times. This sequence joins TRBV18 and TRBJ2-5; 7 nucleotides agree with TRBD1. The CDR3 totals 16 residues. CDR1 is KGHSH and CDR2 is LQKENI in the germline V gene. Losses at the gene ends were 0 bases for V and 0 bases for J; bases not matched to a gene: 4. CDR3 bases: TGTGCCAGCTCACCACCGGGACAGTACTACCAAGAGACCCAGTACTTC. Residues: CASSPPGQYYQETQYF.

On this clonotype: This sequence may be a read error, since a much larger clone differs from it by one base. The V gene is TRBV12-3 or TRBV12-4, the J gene TRBJ1-5; the match to TRBD1 covers 7 bases. This CDR3 has 14 amino acids. Unmatched junction bases numbered 13, after V lost 6 bases and J lost 11 bases. The CDR3 spells CASSHTGEGQSQHF. In DNA, the CDR3 is TGTGCCAGCAGCCACACAGGGGAGGGCCAGTCCCAGCATTTT.

This clonotype was counted between two and nine times. A much larger clone sits a single nucleotide away, making a read error possible. This chain uses TRBV6-6 with TRBJ2-7; D possibly uses TRBD1 or TRBD2 (5 bases each). The germline CDR1 and CDR2 sequences are MNHNY and SVGAGI (reference sequence). The CDR3 is 13 residues long. CDR3 in DNA: TGTGCCAGCAGTTACGGGACCTCCTACGAGCGGTACTTC. This sequence encodes CASSYGTSYERYF.

This clonotype appeared once. The chain uses TRBV7-9 and TRBJ1-2; D might be TRBD1 (6 bases). In germline, CDR1 is SEHNR, CDR2 FQNEAQ (reference sequence). Trimming took 5 bases from V and 6 from J, leaving 19 bases between them. This CDR3 is built from 15 residues. As DNA, the CDR3 is TGTGCCAGCAGCCCGAACCGGGGGCGATTCGATGGCTACACCTTC. Translation: CASSPNRGRFDGYTF.